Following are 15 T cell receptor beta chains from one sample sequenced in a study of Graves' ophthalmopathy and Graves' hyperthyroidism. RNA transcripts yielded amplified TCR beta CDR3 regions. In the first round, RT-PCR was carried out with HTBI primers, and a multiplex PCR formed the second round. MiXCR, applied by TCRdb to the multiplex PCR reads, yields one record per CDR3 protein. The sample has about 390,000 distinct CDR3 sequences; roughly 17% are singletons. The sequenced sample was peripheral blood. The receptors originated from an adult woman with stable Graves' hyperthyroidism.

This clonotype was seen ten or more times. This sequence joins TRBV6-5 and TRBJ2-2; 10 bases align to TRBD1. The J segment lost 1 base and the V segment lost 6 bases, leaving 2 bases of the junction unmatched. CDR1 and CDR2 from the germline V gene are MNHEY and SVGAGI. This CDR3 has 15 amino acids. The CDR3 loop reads CASSGTGENTGELFF. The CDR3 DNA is TGTGCCAGCAGCGGGACAGGGGAGAACACCGGGGAGCTGTTTTTT.

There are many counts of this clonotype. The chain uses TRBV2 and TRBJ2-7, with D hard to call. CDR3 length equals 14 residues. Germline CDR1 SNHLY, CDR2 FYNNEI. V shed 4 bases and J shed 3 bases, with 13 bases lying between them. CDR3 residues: CASSVELVFYEQYF. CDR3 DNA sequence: TGTGCCAGCAGTGTAGAGTTAGTTTTCTACGAGCAGTACTTC.

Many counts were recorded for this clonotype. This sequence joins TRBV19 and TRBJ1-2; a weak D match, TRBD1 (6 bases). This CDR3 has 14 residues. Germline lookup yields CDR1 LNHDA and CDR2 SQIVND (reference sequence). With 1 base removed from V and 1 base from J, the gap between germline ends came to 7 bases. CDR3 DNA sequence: TGTGCCAGTAGTATAGGACAGGATAACTATGGCTACACCTTC. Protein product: CASSIGQDNYGYTF.

Here the CDR3 reads CSARDLRGNSPLHF. For the CDR3, the DNA is TGCAGTGCTAGAGATCTCAGGGGCAATTCACCCCTCCACTTT. This chain uses TRBV20-1 with TRBJ1-6, with D possibly matching TRBD1 (6 bases). This CDR3 contains 14 residues. The V gene lost 0 bases and the J gene lost 7 bases, with 10 bases spanning the gap. Germline V CDR1 and CDR2: DFQATT, SNEGSKA (reference sequence).

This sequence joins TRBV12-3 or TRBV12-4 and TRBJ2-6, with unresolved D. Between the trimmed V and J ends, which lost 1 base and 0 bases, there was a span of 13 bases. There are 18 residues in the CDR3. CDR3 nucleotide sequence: TGTGCCAGCAGTTTAGAGCCCCGGCAGGACTCTGGGGCCAACGTCCTGACTTTC. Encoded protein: CASSLEPRQDSGANVLTF.

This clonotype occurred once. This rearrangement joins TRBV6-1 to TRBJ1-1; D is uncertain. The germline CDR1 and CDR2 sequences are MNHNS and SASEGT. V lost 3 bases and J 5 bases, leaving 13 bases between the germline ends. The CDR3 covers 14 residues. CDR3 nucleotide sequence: TGTGCCAGCAGTGACGGAAAACAGAGAACTGAAGCTTTCTTT. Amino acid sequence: CASSDGKQRTEAFF.

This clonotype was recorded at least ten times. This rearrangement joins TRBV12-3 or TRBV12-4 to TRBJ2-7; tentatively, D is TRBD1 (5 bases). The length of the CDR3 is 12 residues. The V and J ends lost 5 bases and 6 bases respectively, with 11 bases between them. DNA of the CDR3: TGTGCCAGCAGTCATGGACATCTCGAGCAGTACTTC. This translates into CASSHGHLEQYF.

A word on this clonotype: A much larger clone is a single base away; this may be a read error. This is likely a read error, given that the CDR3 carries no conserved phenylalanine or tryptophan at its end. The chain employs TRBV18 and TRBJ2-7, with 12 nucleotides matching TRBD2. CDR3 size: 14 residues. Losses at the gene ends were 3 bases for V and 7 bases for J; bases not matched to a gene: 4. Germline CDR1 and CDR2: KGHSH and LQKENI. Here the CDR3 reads CASSPTSGRFEQYC. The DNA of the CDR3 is TGTGCCAGCTCACCCACTAGCGGGAGGTTTGAGCAGTACTGC.

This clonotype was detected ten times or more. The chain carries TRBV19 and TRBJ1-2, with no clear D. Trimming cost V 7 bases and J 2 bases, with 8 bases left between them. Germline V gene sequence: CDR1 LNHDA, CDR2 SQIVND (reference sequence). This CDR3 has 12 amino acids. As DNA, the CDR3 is TGTGCCAGTACGTTCGGGAACTATGGCTACACCTTC. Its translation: CASTFGNYGYTF.

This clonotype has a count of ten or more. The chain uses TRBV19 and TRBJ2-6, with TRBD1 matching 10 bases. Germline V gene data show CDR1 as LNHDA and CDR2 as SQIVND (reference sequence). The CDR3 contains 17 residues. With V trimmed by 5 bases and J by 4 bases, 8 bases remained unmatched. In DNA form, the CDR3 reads TGTGCCAGTAGTGCATCCGGGACAGGGGTCGGGGCCAACGTCCTGACTTTC. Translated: CASSASGTGVGANVLTF.

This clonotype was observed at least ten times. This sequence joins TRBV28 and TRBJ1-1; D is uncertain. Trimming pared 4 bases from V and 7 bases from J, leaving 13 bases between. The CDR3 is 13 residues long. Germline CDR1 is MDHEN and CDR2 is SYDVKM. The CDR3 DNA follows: TGTGCCAGCAGTTCGACACTGGGGATTGAAGCTTTCTTT. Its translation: CASSSTLGIEAFF.

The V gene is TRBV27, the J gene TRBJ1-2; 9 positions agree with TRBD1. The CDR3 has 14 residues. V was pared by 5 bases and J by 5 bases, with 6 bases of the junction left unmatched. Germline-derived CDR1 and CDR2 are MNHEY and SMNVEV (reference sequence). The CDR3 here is CASSPVDRGYGYTF. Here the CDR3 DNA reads TGTGCCAGCAGTCCAGTAGACAGGGGGTATGGCTACACCTTC.

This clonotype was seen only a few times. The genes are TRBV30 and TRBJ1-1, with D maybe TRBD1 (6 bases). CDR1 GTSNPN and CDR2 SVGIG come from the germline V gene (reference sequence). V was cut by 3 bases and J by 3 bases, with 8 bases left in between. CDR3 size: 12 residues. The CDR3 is CAWRRGDTEAFF. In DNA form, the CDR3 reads TGTGCCTGGAGGAGGGGGGACACTGAAGCTTTCTTT.

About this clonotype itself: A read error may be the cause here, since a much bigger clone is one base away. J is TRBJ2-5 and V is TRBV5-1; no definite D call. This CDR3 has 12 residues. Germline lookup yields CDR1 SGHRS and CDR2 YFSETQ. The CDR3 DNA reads TGCGCCAGCAGCTTGGGGACGGAGACCAAGTACTTC. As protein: CASSLGTETKYF.

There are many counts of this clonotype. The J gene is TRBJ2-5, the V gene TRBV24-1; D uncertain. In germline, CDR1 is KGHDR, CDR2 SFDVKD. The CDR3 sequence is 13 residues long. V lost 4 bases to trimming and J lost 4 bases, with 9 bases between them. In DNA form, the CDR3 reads TGTGCCACCAGTGACCCAAACGGAGAGACCCAGTACTTC. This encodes CATSDPNGETQYF.